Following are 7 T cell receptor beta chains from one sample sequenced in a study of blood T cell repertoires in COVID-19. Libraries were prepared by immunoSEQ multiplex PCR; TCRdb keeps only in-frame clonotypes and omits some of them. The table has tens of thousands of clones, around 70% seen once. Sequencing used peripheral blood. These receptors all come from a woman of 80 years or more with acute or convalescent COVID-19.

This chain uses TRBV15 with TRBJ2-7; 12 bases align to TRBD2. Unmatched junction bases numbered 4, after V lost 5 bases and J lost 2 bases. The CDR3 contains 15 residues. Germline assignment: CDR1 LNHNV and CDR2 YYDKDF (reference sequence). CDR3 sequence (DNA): TGTGCCACCAGCTTCCGACTAGCGGGAGCCTACGAGCAGTACTTC. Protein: CATSFRLAGAYEQYF.

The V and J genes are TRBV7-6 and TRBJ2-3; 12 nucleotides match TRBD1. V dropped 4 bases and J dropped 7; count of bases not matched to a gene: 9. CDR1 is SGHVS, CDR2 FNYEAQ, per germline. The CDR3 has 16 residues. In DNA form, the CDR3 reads TGTGCCAGCAGCTGGGGCCCGGGACAGGGGGCGAATACGCAGTATTTT. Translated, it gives CASSWGPGQGANTQYF.

CDR3 coding DNA: TGTGCCAGCAGCCTTAACACAGATACGCAGTATTTT. Translation gives CASSLNTDTQYF. This sequence joins TRBV9 and TRBJ2-3; no firm D call. The CDR3 has 12 amino acids. V lost 4 bases to trimming and J lost 2 bases, with 5 bases between them. From germline, CDR1 is SGDLS and CDR2 YYNGEE.

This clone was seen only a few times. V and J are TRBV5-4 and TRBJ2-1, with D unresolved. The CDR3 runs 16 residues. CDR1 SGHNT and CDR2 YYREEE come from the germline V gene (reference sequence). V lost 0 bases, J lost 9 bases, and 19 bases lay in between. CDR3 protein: CASSLVVSRFSGEQFF. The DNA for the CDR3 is TGTGCCAGCAGCTTGGTAGTGTCCCGTTTCTCCGGTGAGCAGTTCTTC. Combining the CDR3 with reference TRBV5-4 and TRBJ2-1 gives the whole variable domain ETGVTQSPTHLIKTRGQQVTLRCSSQSGHNTVSWYQQALGQGPQFIFQYYREEENGRGNFPPRFSGLQFPNYSSELNVNALELDDSALYLCASSLVVSRFSGEQFFGPGTRLTVL.

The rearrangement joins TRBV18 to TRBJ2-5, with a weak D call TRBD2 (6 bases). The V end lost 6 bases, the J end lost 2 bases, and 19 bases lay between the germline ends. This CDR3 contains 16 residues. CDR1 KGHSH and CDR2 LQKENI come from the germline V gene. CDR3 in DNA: TGTGCCAGCTCCCGAAAGGGGCGGGGAGCTCAAGAGACCCAGTACTTC. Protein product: CASSRKGRGAQETQYF.

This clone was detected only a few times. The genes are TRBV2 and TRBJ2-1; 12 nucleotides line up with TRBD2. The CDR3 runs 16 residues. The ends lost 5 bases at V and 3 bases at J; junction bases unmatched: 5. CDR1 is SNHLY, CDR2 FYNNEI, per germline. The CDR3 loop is CASSSTSGSLYNEQFF. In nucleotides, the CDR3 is TGTGCCAGCAGTTCGACTAGCGGGAGCCTCTACAATGAGCAGTTCTTC. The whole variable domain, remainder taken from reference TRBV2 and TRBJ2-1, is EPEVTQTPSHQVTQMGQEVILRCVPISNHLYFYWYRQILGQKVEFLVSFYNNEISEKSEIFDDQFSVERPDGSNFTLKIRSTKLEDSAMYFCASSSTSGSLYNEQFFGPGTRLTVL.

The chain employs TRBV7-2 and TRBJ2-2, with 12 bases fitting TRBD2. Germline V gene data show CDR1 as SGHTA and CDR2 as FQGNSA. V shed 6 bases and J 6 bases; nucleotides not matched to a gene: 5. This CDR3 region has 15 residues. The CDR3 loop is CASRTRLAGAGELFF. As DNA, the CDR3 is TGTGCCAGCAGGACGAGACTAGCGGGAGCCGGGGAGCTGTTTTTT.